This TCR beta chain was found in a study of blood T cell repertoires in COVID-19 (dated by TCRdb to the early 2020s). Regarding the complete study: Samples from collaborators originated in the United States, Italy and Spain and spanned both the acute and convalescent phases of COVID-19. The prospective study material was composed of cDNA or gDNA derived from T cells, B-cell-depleted T cells, or PBMCs. Deeply sampled blood TCRbeta repertoires from subjects exposed to, actively infected with, or recovered from COVID-19 were included in the dataset. The repertoires were made available in a free public database intended to serve as a resource for research on the immune response to SARS-CoV-2. Samples were obtained from the ongoing ImmuneRACE study (first 160 participants) and from about 1,300 subjects provided by 6 global collaborators. Sample metadata almost always included a de-identified subject ID, COVID-19 status, age in years and sex. Where available, HLA class I and class II types were taken from metadata supplied by the sample provider and were not determined by assay-based typing. The research as a whole found: How much clinical and demographic metadata was included differed by source and by participant, and the metadata was provided uncurated.

The CDR3 has 17 amino acids, counting the end cysteine and phenylalanine. Only the CDR3 DNA stays, 51 bases, in frame from base 1. V is reduced by 0 bases and J by 0 bases, leaving a spacing of 15 bases between them. CDR1 and CDR2 (SGHRS, YFSETQ) derive from the germline V gene. TCRbeta CDR3 regions were amplified from genomic DNA using the immunoSEQ Assay, a bias-controlled multiplex PCR. The original methods were these. The number of nucleated cells in each sample was estimated from the amplification of reference gene primers within the assay. Sequence reads were collapsed and filtered to measure the absolute abundance of every unique TCRbeta CDR3 rearrangement. For each sample, productive Simpson clonality was calculated as the square root of Simpson's diversity index across productive rearrangements. This immuneACCESS table, as held by TCRdb, lists in-frame sequences with V and J called but not all clones. Of the missing ones, under half trace to an unresolved V gene in checked studies; the others have no known cause. The V and J calls and clone size are taken from that table; D and trimming were inferred from the DNA. The sample contains some 150,000 clones, around nine tenths of them found a single time. More than 2% of the sample is in the top ten clones.

Each collaborating institution followed its own protocols to collect whole blood in K2EDTA tubes. For TCRbeta analysis, collaborator samples were shipped as frozen whole blood, as isolated PBMCs, or as DNA extracted from either sample type. Comments on this clone: The antigen this receptor binds is unknown. No base qualities exist here, and no much larger clone lies one base off it.

The sequenced material came from peripheral blood. This sequence uses TRBV5-1 and TRBJ1-2; the D gene is perhaps TRBD1, on 5 matching bases. This receptor was obtained from a woman between 65 and 79 years old with acute or convalescent COVID-19. The CDR3 here reads CASSLEAGLYPNYGYTF. The DNA sequence is as follows: TGCGCCAGCAGCTTGGAGGCAGGGCTCTACCCTAACTATGGCTACACCTTC.